Given below is one TCR beta chain in context. This entry is derived from a study of blood T cell repertoires in COVID-19. Methods used by the authors: Amplification from reference gene primers served as the basis for estimated nucleated cell counts. Profiling relied on immunoSEQ multiplex PCR, and the TCRdb table lists in-frame clones only, not all of them. Clone size and the V and J calls come from that table; the DNA yielded D and trimming. The table has hundreds of thousands of clones, about 90% seen once; the top ten hold approximately 15%. Participants had their cohort set by participant-reported clinical history. Looked up from germline, CDR1 is MNHEY and CDR2 is SMNVEV (reference sequence). V lost 2 bases and J 5 bases, leaving 15 bases between the germline ends. This CDR3 is 15 amino acids long.

The sequence came from a woman in her forties or fifties with acute COVID-19. The sample consisted of PBMCs or T cells enriched from blood (not recorded which). The rearrangement joins TRBV27 to TRBJ1-2; D not certain. The CDR3 DNA follows: TGTGCCAGCAGTTTAAGGATGAATGGAGGGTATGGCTACACCTTC. This gives the protein CASSLRMNGGYGYTF.